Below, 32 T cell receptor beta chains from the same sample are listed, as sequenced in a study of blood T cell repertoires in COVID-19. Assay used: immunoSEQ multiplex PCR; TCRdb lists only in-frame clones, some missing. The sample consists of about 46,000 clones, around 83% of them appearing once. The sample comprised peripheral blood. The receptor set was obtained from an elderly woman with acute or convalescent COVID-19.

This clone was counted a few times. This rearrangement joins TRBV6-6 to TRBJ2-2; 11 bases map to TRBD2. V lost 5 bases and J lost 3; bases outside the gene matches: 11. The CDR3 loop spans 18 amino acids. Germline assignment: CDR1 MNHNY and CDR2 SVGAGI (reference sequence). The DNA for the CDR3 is TGTGCCAGCAGTCTCCCGACTAGCGGGGAAGTCCACACCGGGGAGCTGTTTTTT. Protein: CASSLPTSGEVHTGELFF.

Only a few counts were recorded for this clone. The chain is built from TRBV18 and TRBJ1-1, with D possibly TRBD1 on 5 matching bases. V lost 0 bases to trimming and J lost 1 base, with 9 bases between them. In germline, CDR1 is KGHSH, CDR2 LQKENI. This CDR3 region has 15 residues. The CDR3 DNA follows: TGTGCCAGCTCACCACCGACTGGGGCGAACACTGAAGCTTTCTTT. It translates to CASSPPTGANTEAFF.

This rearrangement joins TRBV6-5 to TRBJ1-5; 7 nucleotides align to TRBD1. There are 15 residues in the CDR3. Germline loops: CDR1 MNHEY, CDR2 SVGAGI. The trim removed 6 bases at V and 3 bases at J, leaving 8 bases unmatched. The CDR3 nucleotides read TGTGCCAGCAGCCGGGGGACAGCGAACAATCAGCCCCAGCATTTT. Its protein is CASSRGTANNQPQHF.

The CDR3 DNA reads as TGTGCCAGCAGCTTAGCATCGGGTTCACCCCTCCACTTT. It yields the protein CASSLASGSPLHF. The rearrangement uses TRBV7-9 and TRBJ1-6; no firm D call. CDR3 length: 13 amino acids. V lost 0 bases and J lost 9, with 6 bases in between. Germline V gene data show CDR1 as SEHNR and CDR2 as FQNEAQ (reference sequence).

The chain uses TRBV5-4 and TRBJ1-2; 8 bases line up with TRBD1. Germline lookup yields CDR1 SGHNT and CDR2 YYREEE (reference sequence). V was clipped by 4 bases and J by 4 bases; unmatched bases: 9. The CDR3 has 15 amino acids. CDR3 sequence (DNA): TGTGCCAGCAGCCAGGGACAGGCCCAACTCTATGGCTACACCTTC. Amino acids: CASSQGQAQLYGYTF.

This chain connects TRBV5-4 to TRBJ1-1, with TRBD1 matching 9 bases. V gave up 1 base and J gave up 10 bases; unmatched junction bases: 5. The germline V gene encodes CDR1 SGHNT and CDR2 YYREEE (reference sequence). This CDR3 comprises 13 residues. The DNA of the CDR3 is TGTGCCAGCAGCTTGCTACAGGGGGCAGGAGCTTTCTTT. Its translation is CASSLLQGAGAFF.

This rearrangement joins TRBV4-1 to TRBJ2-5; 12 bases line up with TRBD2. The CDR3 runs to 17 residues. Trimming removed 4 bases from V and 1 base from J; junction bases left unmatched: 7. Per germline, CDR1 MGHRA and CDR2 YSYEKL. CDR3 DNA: TGCGCCAGCAGCCCCCTTGCACTAGCGGGGGGCCAAGAGACCCAGTACTTC. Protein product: CASSPLALAGGQETQYF.

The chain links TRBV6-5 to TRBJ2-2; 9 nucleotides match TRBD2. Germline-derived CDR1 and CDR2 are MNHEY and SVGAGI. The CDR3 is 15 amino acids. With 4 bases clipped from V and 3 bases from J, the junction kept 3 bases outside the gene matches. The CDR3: CASSSLAGYTGELFF. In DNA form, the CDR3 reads TGTGCCAGCAGTTCCCTAGCGGGGTACACCGGGGAGCTGTTTTTT.

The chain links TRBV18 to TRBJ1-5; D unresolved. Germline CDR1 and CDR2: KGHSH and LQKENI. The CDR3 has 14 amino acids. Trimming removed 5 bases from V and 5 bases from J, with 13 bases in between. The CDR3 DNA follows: TGTGCCAGCTCAAAGTCCGGGGAATATCAGCCCCAGCATTTT. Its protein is CASSKSGEYQPQHF. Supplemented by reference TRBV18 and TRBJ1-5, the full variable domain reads NAGVMQNPRHLVRRRGQEARLRCSPMKGHSHVYWYRQLPEEGLKFMVYLQKENIIDESGMPKERFSAEFPKEGPSILRIQQVVRGDSAAYFCASSKSGEYQPQHFGDGTRLSIL.

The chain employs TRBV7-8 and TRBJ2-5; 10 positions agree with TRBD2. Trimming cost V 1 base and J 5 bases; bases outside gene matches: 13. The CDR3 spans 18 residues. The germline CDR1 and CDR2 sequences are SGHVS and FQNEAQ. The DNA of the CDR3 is TGTGCCAGCAGCTTAGTGTTGGAGCGGGGGGGCCTCGGGGAGACCCAGTACTTC. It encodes CASSLVLERGGLGETQYF.

CDR3 loop: CASSTPDRNSPLHF. The DNA of the CDR3 is TGTGCCAGTAGTACACCGGACAGAAATTCACCCCTCCACTTT. The rearrangement links TRBV19 to TRBJ1-6; TRBD1 might be the D (6 bases). Germline CDR1 LNHDA, CDR2 SQIVND (reference sequence). V was cut by 4 bases and J by 7 bases, with 11 bases left in between. The CDR3 totals 14 residues.

The CDR3 loop is CASNRGVAGKSGANVLTF. For the CDR3, the DNA is TGCGCCAGCAACCGAGGGGTAGCGGGGAAATCTGGGGCCAACGTCCTGACTTTC. The V and J genes are TRBV5-1 and TRBJ2-6; TRBD2 aligns across 8 bases. Germline V gene lookup returns CDR1 SGHRS and CDR2 YFSETQ. The CDR3 is 18 amino acids. Germline trimming cut 6 bases from V and 1 base from J; bases unmatched to any gene: 12.

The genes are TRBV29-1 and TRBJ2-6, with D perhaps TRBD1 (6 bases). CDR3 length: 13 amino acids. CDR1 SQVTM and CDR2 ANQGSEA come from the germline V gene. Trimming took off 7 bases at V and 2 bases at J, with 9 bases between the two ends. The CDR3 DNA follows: TGCAGCGCCCAGGGGACTGGGGCCAACGTCCTGACTTTC. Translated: CSAQGTGANVLTF.

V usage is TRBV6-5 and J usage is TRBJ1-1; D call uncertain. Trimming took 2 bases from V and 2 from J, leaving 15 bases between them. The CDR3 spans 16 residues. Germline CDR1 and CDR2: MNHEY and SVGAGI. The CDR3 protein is CASSYLWAGSNTEAFF. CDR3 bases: TGTGCCAGCAGTTACCTCTGGGCTGGATCTAACACTGAAGCTTTCTTT.

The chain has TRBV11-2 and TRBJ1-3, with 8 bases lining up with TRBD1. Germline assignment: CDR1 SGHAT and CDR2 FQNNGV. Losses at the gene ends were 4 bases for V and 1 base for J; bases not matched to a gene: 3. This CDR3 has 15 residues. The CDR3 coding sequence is TGTGCCAGCAGCTCTACAGGGGGATCTGGAAACACCATATATTTT. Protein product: CASSSTGGSGNTIYF.

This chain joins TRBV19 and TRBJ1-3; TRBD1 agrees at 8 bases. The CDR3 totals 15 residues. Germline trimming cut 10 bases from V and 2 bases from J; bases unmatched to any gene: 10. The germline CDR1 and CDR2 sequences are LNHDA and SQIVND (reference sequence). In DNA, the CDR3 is TGTGCCACCCGCGGCGGACAGGGAACTGGAAACACCATATATTTT. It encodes CATRGGQGTGNTIYF. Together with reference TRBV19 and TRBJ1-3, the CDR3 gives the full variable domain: DGGITQSPKYLFRKEGQNVTLSCEQNLNHDAMYWYRQDPGQGLRLIYYSQIVNDFQKGDIAEGYSVSREKKESFPLTVTSAQKNPTAFYLCATRGGQGTGNTIYFGEGSWLTVV.

In DNA, the CDR3 is TGTGCCAGCGGGGGACAGGGGTCGAACACTGAAGCTTTCTTT. Translation gives CASGGQGSNTEAFF. J is TRBJ1-1 and V is TRBV2, with 10 nucleotides matching TRBD1. Germline V gene sequence: CDR1 SNHLY, CDR2 FYNNEI. The CDR3 spans 14 residues. Unmatched junction bases numbered 4, after V lost 8 bases and J lost 1 base.

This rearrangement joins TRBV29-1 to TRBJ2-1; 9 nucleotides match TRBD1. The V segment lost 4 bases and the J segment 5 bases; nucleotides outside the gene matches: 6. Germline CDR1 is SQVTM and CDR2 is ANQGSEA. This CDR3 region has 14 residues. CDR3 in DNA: TGCAGCGTTGTAGGACAGGGGAAGAACAATGAGCAGTTCTTC. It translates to CSVVGQGKNNEQFF.

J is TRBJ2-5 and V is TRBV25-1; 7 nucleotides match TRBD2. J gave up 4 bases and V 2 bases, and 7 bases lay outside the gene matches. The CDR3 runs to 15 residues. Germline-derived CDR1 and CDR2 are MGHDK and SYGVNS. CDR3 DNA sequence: TGTGCCAGCAGTGAACCAGGGAGGGGATCAGAGACCCAGTACTTC. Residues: CASSEPGRGSETQYF.

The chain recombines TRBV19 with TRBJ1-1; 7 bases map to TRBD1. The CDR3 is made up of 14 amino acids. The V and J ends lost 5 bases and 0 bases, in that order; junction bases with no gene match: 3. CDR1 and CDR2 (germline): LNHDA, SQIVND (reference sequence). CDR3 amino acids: CASSVTGMNTEAFF. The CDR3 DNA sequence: TGTGCCAGTAGTGTGACAGGGATGAACACTGAAGCTTTCTTT.

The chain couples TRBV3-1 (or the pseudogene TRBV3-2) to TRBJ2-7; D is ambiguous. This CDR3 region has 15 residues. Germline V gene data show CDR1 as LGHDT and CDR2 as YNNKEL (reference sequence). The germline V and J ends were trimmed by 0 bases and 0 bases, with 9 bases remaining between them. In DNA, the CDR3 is TGTGCCAGCAGCCAAGATCCGAGTGACTCCTACGAGCAGTACTTC. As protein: CASSQDPSDSYEQYF.

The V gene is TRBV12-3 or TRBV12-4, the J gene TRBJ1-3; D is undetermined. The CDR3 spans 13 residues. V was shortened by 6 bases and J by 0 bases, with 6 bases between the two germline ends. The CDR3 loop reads CASRASSGNTIYF. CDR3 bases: TGTGCCAGCAGAGCTAGCTCTGGAAACACCATATATTTT.

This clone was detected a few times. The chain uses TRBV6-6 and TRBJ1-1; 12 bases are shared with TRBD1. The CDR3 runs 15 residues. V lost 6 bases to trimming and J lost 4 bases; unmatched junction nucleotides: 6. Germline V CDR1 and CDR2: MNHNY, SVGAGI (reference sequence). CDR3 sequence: CASRSGTGGSTEAFF. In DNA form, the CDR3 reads TGTGCCAGCAGATCCGGGACAGGGGGCAGCACTGAAGCTTTCTTT.

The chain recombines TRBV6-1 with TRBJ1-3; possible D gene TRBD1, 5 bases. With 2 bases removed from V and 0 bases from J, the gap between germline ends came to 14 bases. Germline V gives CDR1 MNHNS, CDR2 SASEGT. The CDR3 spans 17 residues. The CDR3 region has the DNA TGTGCCAGCAGTGAACCAGGGATGGCCGCCTCTGGAAACACCATATATTTT. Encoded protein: CASSEPGMAASGNTIYF.

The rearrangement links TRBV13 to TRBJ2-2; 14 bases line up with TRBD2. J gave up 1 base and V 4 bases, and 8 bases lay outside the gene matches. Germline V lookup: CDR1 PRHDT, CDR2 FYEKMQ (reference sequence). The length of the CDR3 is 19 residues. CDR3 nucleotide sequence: TGTGCCAGCAGCTCTATACGGACTAGCGGGGGGTTGAACACCGGGGAGCTGTTTTTT. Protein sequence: CASSSIRTSGGLNTGELFF. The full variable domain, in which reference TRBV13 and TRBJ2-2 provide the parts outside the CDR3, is AAGVIQSPRHLIKEKRETATLKCYPIPRHDTVYWYQQGPGQDPQFLISFYEKMQSDKGSIPDRFSAQQFSDYHSELNMSSLELGDSALYFCASSSIRTSGGLNTGELFFGEGSRLTVL.

DNA for the CDR3: TGTGCCAGCACGGTGTCAGGAAACACCATATATTTT. This codes for CASTVSGNTIYF. The chain uses TRBV2 and TRBJ1-3; no definite D call. CDR3 length: 12 residues. Germline loops: CDR1 SNHLY, CDR2 FYNNEI. V lost 7 bases and J 4 bases, leaving 8 bases between the germline ends.

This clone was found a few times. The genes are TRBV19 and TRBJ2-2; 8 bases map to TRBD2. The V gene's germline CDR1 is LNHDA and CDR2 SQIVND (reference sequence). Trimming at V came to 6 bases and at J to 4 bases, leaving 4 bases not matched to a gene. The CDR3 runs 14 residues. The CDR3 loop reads CASSPGLVTGELFF. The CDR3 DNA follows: TGTGCCAGTAGCCCGGGACTAGTCACCGGGGAGCTGTTTTTT.

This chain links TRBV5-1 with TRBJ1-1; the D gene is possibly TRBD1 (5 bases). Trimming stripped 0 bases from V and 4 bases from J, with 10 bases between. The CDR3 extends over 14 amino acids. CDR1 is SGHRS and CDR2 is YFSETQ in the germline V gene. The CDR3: CASSLAATATEAFF. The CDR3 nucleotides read TGCGCCAGCAGCTTGGCGGCGACAGCCACTGAAGCTTTCTTT.

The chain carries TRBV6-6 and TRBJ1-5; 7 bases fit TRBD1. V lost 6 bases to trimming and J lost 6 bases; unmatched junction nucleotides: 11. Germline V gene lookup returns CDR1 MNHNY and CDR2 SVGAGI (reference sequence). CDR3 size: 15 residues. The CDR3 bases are TGTGCCAGCAGAACCACAGGGGCGGGTATTCAGCCCCAGCATTTT. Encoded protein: CASRTTGAGIQPQHF.

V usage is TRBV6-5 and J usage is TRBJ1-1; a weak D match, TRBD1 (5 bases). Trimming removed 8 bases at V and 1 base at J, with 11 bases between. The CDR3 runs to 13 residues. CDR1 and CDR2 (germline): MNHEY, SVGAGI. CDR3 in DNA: TGTGCCAGCGGCAGACAGCGGAACACTGAAGCTTTCTTT. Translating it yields CASGRQRNTEAFF.

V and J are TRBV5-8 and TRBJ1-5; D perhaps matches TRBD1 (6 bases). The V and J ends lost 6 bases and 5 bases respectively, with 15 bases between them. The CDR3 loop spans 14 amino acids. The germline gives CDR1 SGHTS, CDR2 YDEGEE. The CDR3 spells CASIPDRRHQPQHF. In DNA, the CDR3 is TGTGCCAGCATCCCCGACAGGAGACATCAGCCCCAGCATTTT.

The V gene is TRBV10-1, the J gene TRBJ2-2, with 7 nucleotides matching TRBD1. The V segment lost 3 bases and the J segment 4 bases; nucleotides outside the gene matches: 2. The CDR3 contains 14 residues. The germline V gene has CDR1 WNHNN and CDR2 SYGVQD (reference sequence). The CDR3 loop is CASSEGTATGELFF. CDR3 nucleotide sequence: TGCGCCAGCAGTGAAGGGACAGCCACCGGGGAGCTGTTTTTT.